These 6 T cell receptor beta chains were sequenced from one sample in a study of shared clonotypes between healthy human individuals. The assay was immunoSEQ multiplex PCR, and TCRdb's table has in-frame clones only and misses some. The sample yields under 1,900,000 clones, just under 99% seen once. Input material: naive CD4+ T cells sorted from blood. Noted subset: CD45RA+ positively selected. Receptor source: a man in his thirties or forties in good health.

This clone was seen a single time. The CDR3 DNA reads TGTGCCTCACACAGGAACCCCTACAATGAGCAGTTCTTC. Translated: CASHRNPYNEQFF. J is TRBJ2-1 and V is TRBV2; D possibly corresponds to TRBD1 (5 bases). The CDR3 has 13 residues. CDR1 and CDR2 from the germline V gene are SNHLY and FYNNEI. V was pared by 11 bases and J by 2 bases, with 13 bases between.

This CDR3 reads CASSELGRSTGELFF. In DNA, the CDR3 is TGTGCCAGCAGTGAATTGGGCAGGTCCACCGGGGAGCTGTTTTTT. The genes are TRBV25-1 and TRBJ2-2; D not certain. The CDR3 length is 15 residues. The germline CDR1 and CDR2 sequences are MGHDK and SYGVNS. Trimming pared 1 base from V and 4 bases from J, leaving 10 bases between.

Comments on this clone: The sample holds other DNA sequences that translate to the same CDR3. V gene TRBV9 combines with J gene TRBJ1-5; TRBD1 is a possible D gene (5 bases). The CDR3 runs to 14 residues. The V gene lost 1 base and the J gene lost 4 bases, with 9 bases spanning the gap. The germline V gene has CDR1 SGDLS and CDR2 YYNGEE. Written as DNA, the CDR3 is TGTGCCAGCAGCGTAACAGGTGGGAATCAGCCCCAGCATTTT. Residues: CASSVTGGNQPQHF.

This rearrangement joins TRBV5-1 to TRBJ2-7, with TRBD1 identical over 12 bases. The V gene end was trimmed by 1 base and the J gene end by 2 bases; junction bases not matched to a gene: 1. The CDR3 is 15 residues long. Germline loops: CDR1 SGHRS, CDR2 YFSETQ. For the CDR3, the DNA is TGCGCCAGCAGCTTGCGGGACAGGGGGCCCTACGAGCAGTACTTC. This gives the protein CASSLRDRGPYEQYF.

The chain recombines TRBV29-1 with TRBJ2-5, with D unclear. This CDR3 has 14 amino acids. V lost 2 bases and J 4 bases, leaving 14 bases between the germline ends. In germline, CDR1 is SQVTM, CDR2 ANQGSEA. The CDR3 sequence: CSVEISLGGETQYF. For the CDR3, the DNA is TGCAGCGTTGAAATATCCCTTGGCGGAGAGACCCAGTACTTC.

The V gene is TRBV5-4, the J gene TRBJ1-1; D gene uncertain. The ends were cut back, 7 bases at V and 0 bases at J, with 13 bases in the middle. The germline V gene has CDR1 SGHNT and CDR2 YYREEE (reference sequence). The CDR3 extends over 14 amino acids. CDR3 nucleotides: TGTGCCAGCCAGAAAGGAGCCATGAACACTGAAGCTTTCTTT. Translating it yields CASQKGAMNTEAFF.